One sample yielded the 3 T cell receptor beta chains listed below, sequenced in a study of cytomegalovirus exposure and HLA in healthy donors. Generated by immunoSEQ multiplex PCR, the TCRdb table keeps only in-frame clones and is missing some. This table has roughly 62,000 clones, roughly nine tenths appearing once. Sequencing was done on a sample of PBMCs. The receptors originated from a woman aged 25-40 years in good health and CMV-seronegative.

The chain carries TRBV27 and TRBJ1-2, with D unresolved. The germline V gene encodes CDR1 MNHEY and CDR2 SMNVEV (reference sequence). Trimming left V 3 bases short and J 4 bases short, with 9 bases between. This CDR3 region has 13 residues. CDR3 amino acids: CASSLSASYGYTF. As DNA, the CDR3 is TGTGCCAGCAGTTTGTCCGCGAGCTATGGCTACACCTTC.

The rearrangement uses TRBV5-6 and TRBJ2-5, with 7 bases that match TRBD1. V was clipped by 4 bases and J by 5 bases; unmatched bases: 11. This CDR3 region has 15 residues. Germline V gene data show CDR1 as SGHDT and CDR2 as YYEEEE. The CDR3 loop is CASSPQDRTAETQYF. DNA for the CDR3: TGTGCCAGCAGCCCGCAGGACAGGACCGCGGAGACCCAGTACTTC. Full variable domain (outside the CDR3, taken from reference TRBV5-6 and TRBJ2-5): DAGVTQSPTHLIKTRGQQVTLRCSPKSGHDTVSWYQQALGQGPQFIFQYYEEEERQRGNFPDRFSGHQFPNYSSELNVNALLLGDSALYLCASSPQDRTAETQYFGPGTRLLVL.

This clone was counted a few times. The V and J genes are TRBV6-5 and TRBJ2-7, with TRBD2 identical over 14 bases. Trimming at V came to 6 bases and at J to 7 bases, leaving 5 bases not matched to a gene. The CDR3 runs to 14 residues. Looked up from germline, CDR1 is MNHEY and CDR2 is SVGAGI. CDR3 nucleotides: TGTGCCAGCAGCGGGACTAGCGGGAGAGAGGAGCAGTACTTC. Translating it yields CASSGTSGREEQYF.